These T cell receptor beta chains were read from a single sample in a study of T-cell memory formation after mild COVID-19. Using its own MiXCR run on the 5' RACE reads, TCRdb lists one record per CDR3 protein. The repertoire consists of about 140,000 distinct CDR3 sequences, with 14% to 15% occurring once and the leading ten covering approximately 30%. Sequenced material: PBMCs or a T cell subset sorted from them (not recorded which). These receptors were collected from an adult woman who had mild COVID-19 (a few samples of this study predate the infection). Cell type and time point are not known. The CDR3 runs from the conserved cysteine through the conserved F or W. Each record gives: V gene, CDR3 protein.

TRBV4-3	CASSQGKSLYGYTF
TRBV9	CASSNQDRPRSF
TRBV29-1	CSVEKRGDYEQYF
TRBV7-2	CASSPTGSLDYEQYF
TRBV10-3	CAISEGPEQFF
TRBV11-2	CASSLDVGRARADTQYF
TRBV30	CAWNLGYEQYF
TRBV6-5	CASSYDSHNSPLHF
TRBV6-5	CASSYSRGVVDTQYF
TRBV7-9	CASSPLTGETYNEQFF
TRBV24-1	CATSDLGGGELFF
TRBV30	CAWRGQAHEKLFF
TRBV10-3	CAISDSYNEQFF
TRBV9	CASSVEDRNTEAFF
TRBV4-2	CASSQDLPDTQYF
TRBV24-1	CATSDSQDVWALNQPQHF
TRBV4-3	CASSQIGQGAAGANVLTF
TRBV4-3	CASSQDRTSGSYEQYF
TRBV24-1	CATSAGLWNTEAFF
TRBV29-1	CSAEWGALNEQYF
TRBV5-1	CASSLDSPTTYEQYF
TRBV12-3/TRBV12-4	CASSFWSGGNEQFF
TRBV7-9	CASSLARDFGRAWGNEQFF
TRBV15	CATSPSPGQGNSPLHF
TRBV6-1	CASSELHRTGGLEQYF
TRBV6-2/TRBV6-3	CASSSKSSWEQYF
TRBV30	CAWSVDRTYEQYF
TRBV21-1	CASSKGGTGGPYEQYF
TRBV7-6	CASSRGGRDTEAFF
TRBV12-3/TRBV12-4	CAARGAPNTEAFF
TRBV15	CATSAIRQGGETQYF
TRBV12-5	CASGDRVYGYTF
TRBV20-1	CSAQGTAPGYTF
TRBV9	CASSVGFDIPNTEAFF
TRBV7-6	CASSSTPGETQYF
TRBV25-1	CASSELRKTYEQYF
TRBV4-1	CASSQEGAGNTEAFF
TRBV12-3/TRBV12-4	CASRERPNTEAFF
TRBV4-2	CASSPSWPPPDTQYF
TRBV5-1	CASSLAGQGGGEAFF
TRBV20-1	CSARHSEPQEVYNEQFF